The entry below describes one TCR beta chain. Its antigen remains unidentified. Per-nucleotide qualities are absent, and no much larger clonotype sits a single base away. TCRbeta CDR3 regions were amplified from genomic DNA by means of the immunoSEQ Assay, a bias-controlled multiplex PCR. In the paper's pipeline: The number of nucleated cells in each sample was estimated from the amplification of reference gene primers within the assay. Sequence reads were collapsed and filtered to measure the absolute abundance of every unique TCRbeta CDR3 rearrangement. For each sample, productive Simpson clonality was calculated as the square root of Simpson's diversity index across productive rearrangements. TCRdb's version of the immuneACCESS table is confined to in-frame rearrangements and falls short of the full clone set. An unresolved V gene accounts for under half of the shortfall where checked; the remainder is of unknown origin. The DNA gave D and trimming, while V, J and clone size come from that table. The table for this sample lists about 150,000 clones; around 85% of them were counted only once. 2.4% of the sample is in the top ten clones.

These data come from a study of blood T cell repertoires in COVID-19 (TCRdb year 2020). About the study as a whole: Samples from collaborators originated in the United States, Italy and Spain and spanned both the acute and convalescent phases of COVID-19. The repertoires were released in a freely available public database meant as a resource for research on the immune response to SARS-CoV-2. The sample metadata nearly always contained a de-identified subject ID, COVID-19 status, age in years and sex. The dataset comprised deeply sampled blood TCRbeta repertoires from subjects exposed to, actively infected with, or recovered from COVID-19. The prospective study material was composed of cDNA or gDNA derived from T cells, B-cell-depleted T cells, or PBMCs. Samples were obtained from the ongoing ImmuneRACE study (first 160 participants) and from over 1,000 subjects provided by 6 global collaborators. HLA class I and class II types, where available, came from metadata supplied by the sample provider rather than from assay-based typing.

Spanning cysteine to phenylalanine, the CDR3 consists of 13 amino acids. The CDR3 DNA has 39 bases and is translated from base 1. Via the germline V gene (reference sequence), CDR1 is LNHDA and CDR2 SQIVND. V sheds 8 bases and J sheds 5 bases, leaving 15 bases between their ends. Whole blood was collected in K2EDTA tubes by collaborating institutions according to the institutions' own protocols. For TCRbeta analysis, collaborators shipped samples in one of three forms: frozen whole blood, isolated PBMCs, or DNA extracted from either of those sample types. General conclusions and limits of the study: The quantity of clinical and demographic metadata differed by source and by participant and was supplied without curation.

The source is a woman in her 70s with acute or convalescent COVID-19. The chain employs TRBV19 and TRBJ1-1; tentative D gene TRBD1, with 6 bases matching. The material sequenced was peripheral blood. The CDR3 protein is CASSRQVGTEAFF. The sequence in DNA is TGTGCCAGTTCCCGACAGGTGGGGACTGAAGCTTTCTTT.